The following is a T cell receptor (beta chain) sequence with its context. No antigen is known for it. The data were taken from a study of shared clonotypes between healthy human individuals. Turning to the study itself: Every donor yielded three CD4 naive, three CD4 memory, two CD8 naive and one CD8 memory plate. General observations from the study: Shared clonotypes across all four donors exceeded non-shared ones in generation probability. Between a few donors, naive CD4 clonotypes were shared at a level of about 5.3%. Sampling included only blood; tissue repertoires likely differ.

The length of the CDR3 is 14 residues. V was shortened by 0 bases and J by 4 bases, with 10 bases between the two germline ends. Germline lookup yields CDR1 LNHDA and CDR2 SQIVND (reference sequence). As defined, naive CD8 cells were CD45RO-negative and positively selected for CCR7, with terminally differentiated effector memory CD45RA+ cells excluded. This table comes from immunoSEQ multiplex PCR, and its TCRdb copy is limited to in-frame clones, with some not included. The repertoire consists of approximately 2,200,000 clones, with about 93% occurring once and the leading ten covering 1.5% to 2%. This chain connects TRBV19 to TRBJ2-7; a weak D match, TRBD1 (5 bases). The sample comprised naive CD8+ T cells from PBMCs. This TCR derives from a man aged 18 to 35 in good health. Some clones in this sample may be carry-over from other donors' samples. CDR3 DNA: TGTGCCAGTAGTATAGAAGCACCAGGGTACGAGCAGTACTTC. Encoded protein: CASSIEAPGYEQYF.